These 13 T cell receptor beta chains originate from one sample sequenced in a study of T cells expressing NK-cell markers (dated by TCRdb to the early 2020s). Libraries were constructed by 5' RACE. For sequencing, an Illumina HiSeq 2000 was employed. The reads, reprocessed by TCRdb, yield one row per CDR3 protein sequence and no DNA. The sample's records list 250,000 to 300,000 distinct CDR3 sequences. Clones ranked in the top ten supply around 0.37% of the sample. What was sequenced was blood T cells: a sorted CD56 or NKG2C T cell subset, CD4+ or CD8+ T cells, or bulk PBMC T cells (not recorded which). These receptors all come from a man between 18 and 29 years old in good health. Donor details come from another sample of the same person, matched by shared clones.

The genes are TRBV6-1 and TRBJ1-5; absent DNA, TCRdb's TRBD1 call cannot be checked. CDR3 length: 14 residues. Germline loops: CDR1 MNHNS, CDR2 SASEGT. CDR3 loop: CASRSLTDNQPQHF.

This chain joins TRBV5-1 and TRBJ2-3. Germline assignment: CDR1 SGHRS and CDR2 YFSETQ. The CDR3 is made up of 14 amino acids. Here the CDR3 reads CASSLELALDTQYF. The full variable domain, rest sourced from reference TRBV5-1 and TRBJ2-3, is KAGVTQTPRYLIKTRGQQVTLSCSPISGHRSVSWYQQTPGQGLQFLFEYFSETQRNKGNFPGRFSGRQFSNSRSEMNVSTLELGDSALYLCASSLELALDTQYFGPGTRLTVL.

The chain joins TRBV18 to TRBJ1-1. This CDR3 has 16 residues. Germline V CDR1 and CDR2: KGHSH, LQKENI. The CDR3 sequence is CASSRERQTLNTEAFF.

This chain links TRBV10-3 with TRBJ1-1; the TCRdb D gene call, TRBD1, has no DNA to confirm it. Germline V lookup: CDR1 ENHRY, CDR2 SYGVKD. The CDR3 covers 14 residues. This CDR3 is CAIGQVGGSTEAFF.

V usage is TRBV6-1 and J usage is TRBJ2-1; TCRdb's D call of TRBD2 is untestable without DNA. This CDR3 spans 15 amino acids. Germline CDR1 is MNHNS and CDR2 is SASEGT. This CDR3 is CASTGTSRGQGEQFF.

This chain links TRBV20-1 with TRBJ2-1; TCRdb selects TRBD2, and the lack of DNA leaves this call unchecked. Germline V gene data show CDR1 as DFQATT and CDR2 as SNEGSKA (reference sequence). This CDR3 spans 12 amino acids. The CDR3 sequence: CSALGRVDEQFF.

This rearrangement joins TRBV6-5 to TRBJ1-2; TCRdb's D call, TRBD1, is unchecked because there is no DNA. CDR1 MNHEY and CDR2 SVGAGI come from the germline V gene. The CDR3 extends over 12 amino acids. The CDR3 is CASSNRVGGYTF.

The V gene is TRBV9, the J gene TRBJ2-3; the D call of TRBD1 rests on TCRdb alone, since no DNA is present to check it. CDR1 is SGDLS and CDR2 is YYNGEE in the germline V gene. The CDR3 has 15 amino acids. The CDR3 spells CASSVGTGGADTQYF.

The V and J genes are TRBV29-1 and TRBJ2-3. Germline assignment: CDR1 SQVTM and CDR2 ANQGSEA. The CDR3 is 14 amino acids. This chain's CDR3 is CSVLGRQSTDTQYF.

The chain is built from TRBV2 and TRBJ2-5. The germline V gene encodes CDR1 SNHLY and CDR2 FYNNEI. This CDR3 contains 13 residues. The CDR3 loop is CASSGGFQETQYF.

CDR3 residues: CASSFLKGNNEQFF. The chain is built from TRBV7-2 and TRBJ2-1; TCRdb selects TRBD2, and the lack of DNA leaves this call unchecked. Germline CDR1 SGHTA, CDR2 FQGNSA. The CDR3 is made up of 14 amino acids. The complete variable domain, with remaining parts taken from reference TRBV7-2 and TRBJ2-1, reads GAGVSQSPSNKVTEKGKDVELRCDPISGHTALYWYRQSLGQGLEFLIYFQGNSAPDKSGLPSDRFSAERTGGSVSTLTIQRTQQEDSAVYLCASSFLKGNNEQFFGPGTRLTVL.

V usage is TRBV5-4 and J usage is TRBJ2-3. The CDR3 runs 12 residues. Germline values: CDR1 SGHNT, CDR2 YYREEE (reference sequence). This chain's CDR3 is CASQRDIDTQYF. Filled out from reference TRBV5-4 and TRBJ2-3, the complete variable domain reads ETGVTQSPTHLIKTRGQQVTLRCSSQSGHNTVSWYQQALGQGPQFIFQYYREEENGRGNFPPRFSGLQFPNYSSELNVNALELDDSALYLCASQRDIDTQYFGPGTRLTVL.

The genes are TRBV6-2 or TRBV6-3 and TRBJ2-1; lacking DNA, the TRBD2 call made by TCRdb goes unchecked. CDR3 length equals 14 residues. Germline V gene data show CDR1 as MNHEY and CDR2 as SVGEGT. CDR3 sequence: CASIRGRDYNEQFF.